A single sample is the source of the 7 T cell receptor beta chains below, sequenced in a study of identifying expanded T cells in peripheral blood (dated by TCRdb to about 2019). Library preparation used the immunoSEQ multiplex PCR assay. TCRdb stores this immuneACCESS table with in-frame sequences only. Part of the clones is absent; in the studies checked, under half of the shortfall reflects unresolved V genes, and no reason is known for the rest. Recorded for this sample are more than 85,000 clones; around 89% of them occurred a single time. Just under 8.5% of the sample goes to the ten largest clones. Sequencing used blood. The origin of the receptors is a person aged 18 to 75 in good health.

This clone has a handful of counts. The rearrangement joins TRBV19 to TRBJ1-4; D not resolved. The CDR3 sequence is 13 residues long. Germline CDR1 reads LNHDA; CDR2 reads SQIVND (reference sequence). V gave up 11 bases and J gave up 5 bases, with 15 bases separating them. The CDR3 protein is CASNAGKNEKLFF. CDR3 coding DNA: TGTGCCTCGAACGCGGGGAAAAATGAAAAACTGTTTTTT.

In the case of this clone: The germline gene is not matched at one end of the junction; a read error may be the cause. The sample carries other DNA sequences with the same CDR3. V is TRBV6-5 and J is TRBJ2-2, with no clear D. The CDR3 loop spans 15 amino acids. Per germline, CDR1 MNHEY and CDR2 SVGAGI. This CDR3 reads CASSYYESNTGELFF. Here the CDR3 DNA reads TGTGCCAGTAGTTACTACGAGTCGAACACCGGGGAGCTGTTTTTT.

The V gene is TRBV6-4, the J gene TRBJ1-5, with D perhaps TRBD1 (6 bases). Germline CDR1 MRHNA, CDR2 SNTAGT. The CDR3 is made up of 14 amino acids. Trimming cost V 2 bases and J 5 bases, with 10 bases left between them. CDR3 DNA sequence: TGTGCCAGCAGTGACGCAGGGGACGATCAGCCCCAGCATTTT. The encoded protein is CASSDAGDDQPQHF.

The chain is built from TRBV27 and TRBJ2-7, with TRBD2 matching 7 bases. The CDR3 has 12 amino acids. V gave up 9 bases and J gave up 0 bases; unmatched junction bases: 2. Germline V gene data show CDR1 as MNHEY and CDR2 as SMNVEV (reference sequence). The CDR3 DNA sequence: TGTGCCAGGGGGGGGTTCTCCTACGAGCAGTACTTC. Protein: CARGGFSYEQYF.

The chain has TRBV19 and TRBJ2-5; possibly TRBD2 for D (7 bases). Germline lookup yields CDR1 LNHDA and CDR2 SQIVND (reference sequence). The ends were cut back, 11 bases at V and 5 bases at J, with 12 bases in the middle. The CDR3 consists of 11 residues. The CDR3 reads CAAGAGETQYF. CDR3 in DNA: TGTGCCGCGGGGGCTGGCGAGACCCAGTACTTC.

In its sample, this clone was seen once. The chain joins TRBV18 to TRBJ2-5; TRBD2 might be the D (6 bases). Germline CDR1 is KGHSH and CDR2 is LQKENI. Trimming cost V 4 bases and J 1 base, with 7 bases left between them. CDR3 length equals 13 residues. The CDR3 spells CASSQGLQETQYF. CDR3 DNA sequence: TGTGCCAGCTCACAGGGACTCCAAGAGACCCAGTACTTC.

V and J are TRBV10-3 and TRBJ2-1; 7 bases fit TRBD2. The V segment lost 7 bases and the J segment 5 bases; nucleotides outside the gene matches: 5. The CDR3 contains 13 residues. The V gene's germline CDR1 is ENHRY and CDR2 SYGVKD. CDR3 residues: CAITGGRDNEQFF. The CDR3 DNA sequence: TGTGCCATCACGGGGGGACGGGACAATGAGCAGTTCTTC.